The rows below give T cell receptor beta chains drawn from one sample of a study of identical twins. Using its own MiXCR run on the 5' RACE reads, TCRdb lists one record per CDR3 protein. The sample lists roughly 350,000 distinct CDR3 sequences, approximately 10% seen once, with approximately 8.9% in the top ten. The specimen was naive T cells sorted from blood. The receptor set was obtained from a woman between 45 and 60 years old in good health. The CDR3 runs from the conserved cysteine through the conserved F or W. The D gene is left open where the match is weak. Size values are once, few and many counts, or a class for expanded clones, and some rows have none.

>NA|NA|TRBV7-9|TRBJ2-2
TGTGCCAGCAGCGTCGGGCCATCATACACCGGGGAGCTGTTTTTT
CASSVGPSYTGELFF
>few|TRBD2|TRBV5-1|TRBJ2-1
TGCGCCAGCAGCTTAGAGGCGGGAGTTGGTCCCAATGAGCAGTTCTTC
CASSLEAGVGPNEQFF
>many|NA|TRBV20-1|TRBJ2-5
TGCAGTGCTAGAGACCCGGGGAGAGTAGTAAGGGAGACCCAGTACTTC
CSARDPGRVVRETQYF
>NA|TRBD1|TRBV6-5|TRBJ2-1
TGTGCCAGCAGTTACCCGAACAGGGGATTCTACAATGAGCAGTTCTTC
CASSYPNRGFYNEQFF
>many|TRBD2|TRBV20-1|TRBJ2-7
TGCAGTGCTAGGGCCCGGGGGGGTAATATCTACGAGCAGTACTTC
CSARARGGNIYEQYF
>few|NA|TRBV27|TRBJ1-1
TGTGCCAGCAGTTTATCGGGCAGGTACACTGAAGCTTTCTTT
CASSLSGRYTEAFF
>few|NA|TRBV20-1|TRBJ2-7
TGCAGTGCTAGAGATTTTGAGGCCCCGCCGTCTAAGCAGTACTTC
CSARDFEAPPSKQYF
>many|NA|TRBV20-1|TRBJ1-4
TGCAGTGCTGGGAGCGGGGTCTATGACGAAAAACTGTTTTTT
CSAGSGVYDEKLFF
>many|TRBD1|TRBV6-2/TRBV6-3|TRBJ2-2
TGTGCCATCTCCCAGGGGGCCGGGGAGCTGTTTTTT
CAISQGAGELFF
>few|TRBD1|TRBV5-1|TRBJ1-2
TGCGCCAGCAGCTTGTACAACAGGGGGAGTGATGGCTACACCTTC
CASSLYNRGSDGYTF
>many|NA|TRBV3-1|TRBJ2-1
TGTGCCAGCAGCCAAGAGGTGCAGAGCGATGAGCAGTTCTTC
CASSQEVQSDEQFF
>NA|TRBD1|TRBV12-3/TRBV12-4|TRBJ1-4
TGTGCCAGCAGTCACCTTCTCGACAGGGATAATGAAAAACTGTTTTTT
CASSHLLDRDNEKLFF
>many|NA|TRBV7-9|TRBJ2-1
TGTGCCAGCAGCTTAGAGATGACGGTGGGGGGTTACAATGAGCAGTTCTTC
CASSLEMTVGGYNEQFF
>few|TRBD1|TRBV7-2|TRBJ2-3
TGTGCCAGCCTCCATCCGGGACAGGGTGATACGCAGTATTTT
CASLHPGQGDTQYF
>NA|TRBD1|TRBV12-3/TRBV12-4|TRBJ1-1
TGTGCCAGCAGTTTTGGGACAGCCATGAACACTGAAGCTTTCTTT
CASSFGTAMNTEAFF
>few|NA|TRBV7-9|TRBJ2-3
TGTGCCAGCAGCTTAGCGCAGGGGCAAGATACGCAGTATTTT
CASSLAQGQDTQYF
>many|NA|TRBV11-2|TRBJ1-2
TGTGCCAGCAGCTTAGACGGCAGCTCGAACTATGGCTACACCTTC
CASSLDGSSNYGYTF
>few|TRBD2|TRBV7-9|TRBJ2-1
TGTGCCAGCAGCCCCTCCCGGGGGGGCAAGTCCTACAATGAGCAGTTCTTC
CASSPSRGGKSYNEQFF
>few|NA|TRBV20-1|TRBJ2-7
TGCAGTGCTAGAGAGGGACGGATGATCGAGCAGTACTTC
CSAREGRMIEQYF
>NA|NA|TRBV6-1|TRBJ2-1
TGTGCCAGCAGATCTAGCCCGGGTTCCTACAATGAGCAGTTCTTC
CASRSSPGSYNEQFF
>many|NA|TRBV12-3/TRBV12-4|TRBJ1-5
TGTGCCAGCAGATTGGGGTTGCAGCCCCAGCATTTT
CASRLGLQPQHF
>NA|NA|TRBV5-4|TRBJ2-5
TGTGCCAGCAGCTTGGCCCGAGGGACCCAGTACTTC
CASSLARGTQYF
>few|NA|TRBV10-3|TRBJ1-5
TGTGCCATCAGTGAGTCGATTGACCCTAGCAATCAGCCCCAGCATTTT
CAISESIDPSNQPQHF
>NA|TRBD2|TRBV29-1|TRBJ2-7
TGCAGCGCCGAGGGCACTAGCGGGAGTTCTTCCTACGAGCAGTACTTC
CSAEGTSGSSSYEQYF
>NA|NA|TRBV18|TRBJ2-5
TGTGCCAGCCCCCCCGCCCCCGGCGTACAAGAGACCCAGTACTTC
CASPPAPGVQETQYF
>many|NA|TRBV12-3/TRBV12-4|TRBJ2-4
TGTGCCAGCAGTTTAAGTGGCATTCAGTACTTC
CASSLSGIQYF
>NA|NA|TRBV24-1|TRBJ2-3
TGTGCCACCAGTTTGGGACTGAACCCTACAGATACGCAGTATTTT
CATSLGLNPTDTQYF
>few|TRBD2|TRBV20-1|TRBJ2-1
TGCAGTGCTAGGGCGAATCGGGGCCTAGCGGGTTACAATGAGCAGTTCTTC
CSARANRGLAGYNEQFF
>NA|NA|TRBV19|TRBJ2-2
TGTGCCAGTAGTATCGTGGGGGGATCCCCCGGGGAGCTGTTTTTT
CASSIVGGSPGELFF
>many|NA|TRBV7-9|TRBJ1-1
TGTGCCAGCAGCTTAGAATCGGATACTGAAGCTTTCTTT
CASSLESDTEAFF
>few|TRBD1|TRBV6-5|TRBJ1-1
TGTGCCAGCAGTATGAACAGGGGAATGATCTTCTTGAACACTGAAGCTTTCTTT
CASSMNRGMIFLNTEAFF
>NA|TRBD1|TRBV3-1|TRBJ2-7
TGTGCCAGCAGCCCAGGACAGGGAATCCCATACGAGCAGTACTTC
CASSPGQGIPYEQYF
>few|TRBD2|TRBV3-1|TRBJ2-1
TGTGCCAGCAGCCAAGTCTCGGGACTAGCGGGAGAGGGCTACAATGAGCAGTTCTTC
CASSQVSGLAGEGYNEQFF
>few|TRBD1|TRBV12-3/TRBV12-4|TRBJ1-4
TGTGCCAGCAGTTTCCGGACAGGATTTGAAAAACTGTTTTTT
CASSFRTGFEKLFF
>NA|TRBD1|TRBV24-1|TRBJ2-3
TGTGCCACAGAGGACAGGGGTGGGACAGATACGCAGTATTTT
CATEDRGGTDTQYF
>many|NA|TRBV24-1|TRBJ2-1
TGTGCCACCAGTGAGCCACAGGGTGGGCAGTTCTTC
CATSEPQGGQFF
>NA|TRBD2|TRBV6-5|TRBJ2-7
TGTGCCAGCGGATTGACTAGCGGGACTCTCCACGAGCAGTACTTC
CASGLTSGTLHEQYF
>once|NA|TRBV7-6|TRBJ2-1
TGTGCCAGCAGCTTAAGCCCGGAGCCTTACAATGAGCAGTTCTTC
CASSLSPEPYNEQFF
>NA|NA|TRBV20-1|TRBJ1-1
TGCAGTGCTAGAGAAGGGGCAGGGGATCGAACTGAAGCTTTCTTT
CSAREGAGDRTEAFF
>NA|TRBD1|TRBV5-1|TRBJ1-2
TGCGCCAGCAGCTCGAGGTTTGGTGAGGGGGCCTATGGCTACACCTTC
CASSSRFGEGAYGYTF
>many|NA|TRBV12-3/TRBV12-4|TRBJ2-2
TGTGCCAGCCCCGGGACCACAAACACCGGGGAGCTGTTTTTT
CASPGTTNTGELFF
>NA|NA|TRBV20-1|TRBJ2-1
TGCAGTGCTAGAGATCTAGCCCGTATCCACAATGAGCAGTTCTTC
CSARDLARIHNEQFF
>NA|NA|TRBV11-2|TRBJ2-3
TGTGCCAGCAGCCCCCGACTTTACACAGATACGCAGTATTTT
CASSPRLYTDTQYF
>few|NA|TRBV18|TRBJ2-2
TGTGCCAGCTCACCCCTCGGACGGAACACCGGGGAGCTGTTTTTT
CASSPLGRNTGELFF
>NA|NA|TRBV5-6|TRBJ2-5
TGTGCCAGCAGCCTCGGGCCGCCGCCCGAGACCCAGTACTTC
CASSLGPPPETQYF
>NA|TRBD2|TRBV5-5|TRBJ2-1
TGTGCCAGCAGCTTGGCCACGGGAGGTCACAATGAGCAGTTCTTC
CASSLATGGHNEQFF
>few|NA|TRBV14|TRBJ2-5
TGTGCCAGCAGCCAAGCAGCGTACCAAGAGACCCAGTACTTC
CASSQAAYQETQYF
>few|TRBD2|TRBV15|TRBJ2-4
TGTGCCACCAGCAGAGACACAGCGGGAGGGCCCATTCAGTACTTC
CATSRDTAGGPIQYF